This TCR beta chain was profiled in a study of blood T cell repertoires in COVID-19. Across the study: Acute-phase and convalescent COVID-19 samples originated in the United States, Italy and Spain. PBMCs, B-cell-depleted T cells, or T cells were the source of the cDNA or gDNA that made up the material.

Per the original data handling: Reference gene primer amplification gave nucleated cell count estimates. Some clones are missing from TCRdb's copy, which holds only in-frame ones; the method was immunoSEQ multiplex PCR. The V and J calls and clone size are taken from that table; D and trimming were inferred from the DNA. The sample gives under 50,000 clones, 90% of which show up once; roughly 20% is in the top ten. With 5 bases removed from V and 1 base from J, the gap between germline ends came to 14 bases. Germline V lookup: CDR1 MNHEY, CDR2 SVGEGT. The CDR3 extends over 15 amino acids. The chain couples TRBV6-2 or TRBV6-3 to TRBJ1-1; TRBD1 is a possible D gene (6 bases). The receptor was derived from a man between 65 and 85 years old with active COVID-19. The source material was peripheral blood. CDR3 sequence (DNA): TGTGCCAGCAGTATAAGGGGGACGGGGAACACTGAAGCTTTCTTT. Translation: CASSIRGTGNTEAFF.